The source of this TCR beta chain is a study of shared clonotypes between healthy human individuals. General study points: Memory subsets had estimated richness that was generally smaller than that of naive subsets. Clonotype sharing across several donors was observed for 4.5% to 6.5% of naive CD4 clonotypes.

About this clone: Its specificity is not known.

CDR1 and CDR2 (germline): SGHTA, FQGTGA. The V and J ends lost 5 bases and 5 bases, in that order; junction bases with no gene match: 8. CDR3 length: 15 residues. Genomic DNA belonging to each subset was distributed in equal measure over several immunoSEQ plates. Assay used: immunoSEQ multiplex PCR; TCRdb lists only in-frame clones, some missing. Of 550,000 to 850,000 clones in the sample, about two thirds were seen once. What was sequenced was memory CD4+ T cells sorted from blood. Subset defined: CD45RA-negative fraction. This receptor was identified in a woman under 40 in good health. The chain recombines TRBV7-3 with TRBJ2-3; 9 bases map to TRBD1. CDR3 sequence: CASSQGTGKGDTQYF. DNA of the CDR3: TGTGCCAGCAGCCAAGGGACAGGGAAGGGAGATACGCAGTATTTT.